Sequencing of this T cell receptor (beta chain) was carried out in a study of T-cell reconstitution after alpha-beta-depleted transplantation in children. The TCRbeta library was prepared with unique molecular identifiers. TCRdb re-called the PCR reads with MiXCR, one entry per CDR3 protein. Of 400,000 to 550,000 distinct CDR3 sequences listed, roughly 10% are singletons. This clonotype was observed many times. The antigen is not known. Study-wide findings and caveats: The authors attributed T-cell counts and diversity one year after transplant mostly to newly produced T cells. Approximately two months post-transplant, alpha-beta T cells reportedly originated from several hundred expanded graft clones.

Material: PBMCs, obtained before TCRalphabeta/CD19-depleted stem cell transplant. This sequence was found in a child aged 2 to 15 with inherited bone marrow failure, due to receive a stem cell transplant.

CDR3 residues: CASSLEDISPNEQFF. The CDR3 coding sequence is TGTGCCAGCAGCTTAGAGGATATCTCCCCCAATGAGCAGTTCTTC. This rearrangement joins TRBV7-2 to TRBJ2-1, with no clear D. This CDR3 is built from 15 residues. Germline V CDR1 and CDR2: SGHTA, FQGNSA. V was cut by 1 base and J by 6 bases, with 13 bases left in between.